The source of this TCR beta chain is a study of blood T cell repertoires in COVID-19. In the study overall: Whether acute or convalescent, the COVID-19 samples came from the United States, Italy and Spain. PBMCs, B-cell-depleted T cells, or T cells were the source of the cDNA or gDNA that made up the material.

As originally analysed: Reference gene primer amplification yielded estimated nucleated cell counts. The assay was immunoSEQ multiplex PCR, and TCRdb's table has in-frame clones only and misses some. Clonal size and the V and J genes are those of that table, whereas D and trimming came from the DNA. Of about 370,000 clones listed, 90% were seen once; the top ten hold 6.5% to 7%. The TCR was taken from a man in his late teens or twenties with active or convalescent COVID-19. The sequenced sample was peripheral blood.

CDR3 bases: TGTGCCAGCAGACCCCAACAGGGATACTCTGGAAACACCATATATTTT. This encodes CASRPQQGYSGNTIYF. This chain uses TRBV28 with TRBJ1-3; a weak D match, TRBD1 (6 bases). The V and J ends lost 6 bases and 0 bases respectively, with 15 bases between them. The CDR3 has 16 amino acids. The germline V gene has CDR1 MDHEN and CDR2 SYDVKM.